A selection of T cell receptor beta chains follows, all from one sample in a study of blood T cell repertoires in COVID-19. Libraries were prepared by immunoSEQ multiplex PCR; TCRdb keeps only in-frame clonotypes and omits some of them. Found here are fewer than 200,000 clones, nearly 90% of them singletons; the top ten hold 20% to 25%. The sequencing sample was made of peripheral blood. Every receptor here comes from a man between 60 and 75 years old with active or convalescent COVID-19. CDR3s include the opening cysteine and the closing phenylalanine or tryptophan. D genes are given only for firm matches. Size tells how often a clone was seen (once, few, many) or the class of an expanded clone, and some rows leave it out.

TRBV5-6	once	TRBJ2-7	NA	CASSAPGLGGYEQYF	TGTGCCAGCAGCGCCCCCGGACTAGGGGGCTACGAGCAGTACTTC
TRBV7-2	NA	TRBJ2-1	TRBD2	CASSLKYGGAFSYNEQFF	TGTGCCAGCAGCTTAAAATACGGGGGGGCCTTCTCCTACAATGAGCAGTTCTTC
TRBV12-5	NA	TRBJ1-5	NA	CASGPQFQGGNQPQHF	TGTGCTAGTGGCCCTCAGTTCCAAGGGGGCAATCAGCCCCAGCATTTT
TRBV9	once	TRBJ2-6	TRBD1	CASSVDAHRGTSSGANVLTF	TGTGCCAGCAGCGTAGACGCGCACAGGGGGACAAGCTCTGGGGCCAACGTCCTGACTTTC
TRBV2	NA	TRBJ2-7	NA	CASSLTYEQYF	TGTGCCAGCAGCCTGACTTACGAGCAGTACTTC
TRBV7-9	NA	TRBJ2-1	TRBD1	CASSLGQGGYNEQFF	TGTGCCAGCAGCTTAGGACAGGGGGGCTACAATGAGCAGTTCTTC
TRBV15	NA	TRBJ1-4	NA	CATSRDSNEKLFF	TGTGCCACCAGCAGGGACAGCAATGAAAAACTGTTTTTT
TRBV4-1	NA	TRBJ1-2	TRBD1	CASSQVTGMNYGYTF	TGCGCCAGCAGCCAAGTGACAGGGATGAACTATGGCTACACCTTC
TRBV4-1	NA	TRBJ1-3	TRBD1	CASSHVDRGGGNTIYF	TGCGCCAGCAGCCACGTTGACAGGGGAGGTGGAAACACCATATATTTT
TRBV3-1/TRBV3-2	NA	TRBJ1-1	NA	CASSQGRGTEAFF	TGTGCCAGCAGCCAAGGTAGGGGGACTGAAGCTTTCTTT
TRBV11-3	NA	TRBJ2-2	TRBD1	CASSSGQGVNGELFF	TGTGCCAGCAGCTCGGGACAGGGGGTGAACGGGGAGCTGTTTTTT
TRBV6-5	NA	TRBJ2-7	TRBD2	CASHGEGGSTWQYF	TGTGCCAGCCACGGGGAGGGAGGTTCTACGTGGCAGTACTTC
TRBV29-1	NA	TRBJ1-4	NA	CSVVQGGLFF	TGCAGCGTTGTCCAGGGTGGACTGTTTTTT
TRBV9	NA	TRBJ2-2	NA	CASSTGPTGELFF	TGTGCCAGCAGCACAGGACCCACCGGGGAGCTGTTTTTT
TRBV7-9	NA	TRBJ2-2	NA	CASSLKGTTNTGELFF	TGTGCCAGCAGCTTGAAGGGGACAACGAACACCGGGGAGCTGTTTTTT
TRBV7-2	NA	TRBJ2-1	NA	CASSLDSSFNEQFF	TGTGCCAGCAGCTTAGACTCCTCTTTCAATGAGCAGTTCTTC
TRBV6-5	NA	TRBJ2-5	TRBD1	CASSPDRGPPETQYF	TGTGCCAGCAGCCCCGACAGGGGCCCCCCAGAGACCCAGTACTTC
TRBV18	NA	TRBJ1-5	NA	CASSPATDQPQHF	TGTGCCAGCTCACCCGCGACAGATCAGCCCCAGCATTTT
TRBV18	NA	TRBJ1-2	NA	CASSPIGAANYGYTF	TGTGCCAGCTCACCAATAGGGGCAGCTAACTATGGCTACACCTTC
TRBV13	once	TRBJ1-2	NA	CASSLVTSGYTF	TGTGCCAGCAGCTTAGTTACAAGTGGCTACACCTTC
TRBV7-3	NA	TRBJ1-2	NA	CASSPQGRVSNYGYTF	TGTGCCAGCAGCCCACAGGGACGGGTGAGTAACTATGGCTACACCTTC
TRBV7-6	NA	TRBJ1-5	NA	CASSLGTASNQPQHF	TGTGCCAGCAGCTTAGGAACAGCTAGCAATCAGCCCCAGCATTTT
TRBV30	NA	TRBJ2-2	NA	CAWREGHNTGELFF	TGTGCCTGGAGAGAGGGACACAACACCGGGGAGCTGTTTTTT
TRBV5-1	NA	TRBJ2-7	TRBD1	CASSLGQGNYEQYF	TGCGCCAGCAGCTTGGGACAGGGAAACTACGAGCAGTACTTC
TRBV5-1	NA	TRBJ1-1	NA	CASSYKLGDTEAFF	TGCGCCAGCAGCTATAAGCTTGGTGACACTGAAGCTTTCTTT
TRBV7-2	NA	TRBJ1-2	NA	CASSLVGQSYGYTF	TGTGCCAGCAGCTTAGTGGGACAATCCTATGGCTACACCTTC
TRBV5-1	NA	TRBJ2-3	TRBD2	CASSLGLPDTQYF	TGCGCCAGCAGCCTGGGACTACCAGATACGCAGTATTTT
TRBV7-3	NA	TRBJ2-1	NA	CASSWGKDEQFF	TGTGCCAGCAGCTGGGGCAAGGATGAGCAGTTCTTC